These 11 T cell receptor beta chains share one sample of origin, sequenced in a study of blood T cell repertoires in COVID-19. The table came from immunoSEQ multiplex PCR; TCRdb's copy has only in-frame clones and leaves some out. The sample lists 130,000 or so clones; 84% were seen once. The sample was PBMCs or T cells enriched from blood (not recorded which). The receptor set was obtained from a man aged 35 to 55 with acute COVID-19.

This chain links TRBV5-6 with TRBJ1-1; no definite D call. Germline V CDR1 and CDR2: SGHDT, YYEEEE. This CDR3 is built from 12 residues. The V end was cut by 3 bases, the J end by 4 bases, with 7 bases between. As DNA, the CDR3 is TGTGCCAGCAGCTACGCGAGCACTGAAGCTTTCTTT. Translated: CASSYASTEAFF.

A single count supports this clone. The rearrangement joins TRBV21-1 to TRBJ1-5. TRBV21-1 represents a pseudogene. The CDR3 loop spans 12 amino acids. The CDR3 DNA is TGTGCCAGCTCGGGGGGTAGCCAGCCCCAGCATTTT. Its protein is CASSGGSQPQHF.

The chain has TRBV24-1 and TRBJ1-1, with TRBD1 as a possible D gene (5 bases). Looked up from germline, CDR1 is KGHDR and CDR2 is SFDVKD. V lost 7 bases, J lost 3 bases, and 17 bases lay in between. The CDR3 runs to 15 residues. The CDR3: CATSSQEGADTEAFF. Here the CDR3 DNA reads TGTGCCACCAGCTCACAGGAAGGGGCAGACACTGAAGCTTTCTTT.

V usage is TRBV19 and J usage is TRBJ2-2; D perhaps matches TRBD1 (5 bases). This CDR3 is built from 16 residues. V dropped 8 bases and J dropped 4 bases, with 20 bases sitting between them. Germline V gene data show CDR1 as LNHDA and CDR2 as SQIVND (reference sequence). The CDR3 region has the DNA TGTGCCAGTCACCCCGCGACAGCAGGGTCCACCGGGGAGCTGTTTTTT. Its protein product is CASHPATAGSTGELFF.

This chain connects TRBV19 to TRBJ2-1; D may be TRBD1 (5 bases). Per the germline V gene, CDR1 is LNHDA and CDR2 is SQIVND (reference sequence). Trimming removed 1 base at V and 5 bases at J, with 12 bases between. The CDR3 consists of 15 residues. The CDR3, as DNA: TGTGCCAGTAGTATAGTGGCAGGGCCCAACAATGAGCAGTTCTTC. It specifies CASSIVAGPNNEQFF.

The rearrangement joins TRBV21-1 to TRBJ2-5; TRBD1 is the table's D call and was not checked against the DNA. TRBV21-1 is designated a pseudogene. CDR3 size: 16 residues. CDR3 nucleotides: TGTGCCAGCAGCAAACTTGGTGAAGGGGTAGCAGAGACCCAGTACTTC. It codes for CASSKLGEGVAETQYF.

V usage is TRBV3-1 (or the pseudogene TRBV3-2) and J usage is TRBJ2-2, with a weak D call TRBD1 (6 bases). The germline V and J ends were trimmed by 6 bases and 3 bases, with 11 bases remaining between them. The germline gives CDR1 LGHDT, CDR2 YNNKEL (reference sequence). This CDR3 is built from 14 residues. Here the CDR3 reads CASRLRGYTGELFF. CDR3 sequence (DNA): TGTGCCAGCAGACTGAGGGGGTACACCGGGGAGCTGTTTTTT.

Details on this clone: Germline and junction disagree at one end, which may indicate a read error. The chain joins TRBV7-4 to TRBJ2-7, with 9 bases lining up with TRBD2. Germline V gene sequence: CDR1 SGHVT, CDR2 SQSDAQ. The CDR3 runs to 14 residues. Here the CDR3 reads CASSRLADSSEQYF. The CDR3 DNA follows: TGTGCCAGCAGCCGACTAGCGGACTCCTCCGAGCAGTACTTC.

The rearrangement links TRBV24-1 to TRBJ2-1, with 14 bases lining up with TRBD2. In germline, CDR1 is KGHDR, CDR2 SFDVKD. V lost 4 bases to trimming and J lost 3 bases; unmatched junction nucleotides: 7. This CDR3 contains 18 residues. CDR3 sequence: CATSEGGTSGGLYNEQFF. The CDR3 DNA is TGTGCCACCAGTGAAGGAGGGACTAGCGGGGGCCTCTACAATGAGCAGTTCTTC.

The V gene is TRBV15, the J gene TRBJ2-6, with 7 bases fitting TRBD2. Germline V lookup: CDR1 LNHNV, CDR2 YYDKDF (reference sequence). The CDR3 has 15 residues. With 8 bases clipped from V and 4 bases from J, the junction kept 8 bases outside the gene matches. CDR3 loop: CATGEGGGGANVLTF. CDR3 sequence (DNA): TGTGCCACCGGGGAGGGAGGTGGCGGGGCCAACGTCCTGACTTTC.

CDR3 bases: TGTGCCAGCAGCTTGGATCCGGGGACAGGGTACGGCTACACCTTC. This translates into CASSLDPGTGYGYTF. The chain employs TRBV5-4 and TRBJ1-2; the match to TRBD1 covers 9 bases. Looked up from germline, CDR1 is SGHNT and CDR2 is YYREEE (reference sequence). V lost 0 bases and J lost 8; bases outside the gene matches: 8. The CDR3 runs to 15 residues.